These 24 T cell receptor beta chains were all obtained from the same sample, sequenced in a study of technical replicates of blood from several donors. Assay used: immunoSEQ multiplex PCR; TCRdb lists only in-frame clones, some missing. Among roughly 14,000 clones, around 81% were seen once, and the ten largest hold 11%. The specimen sequenced was PBMCs. These receptors came from a human donor in good health.

This chain joins TRBV7-2 and TRBJ2-3; perhaps TRBD2 as D (7 bases). In germline, CDR1 is SGHTA, CDR2 FQGNSA. The CDR3 is 16 residues long. The V end lost 5 bases, the J end lost 6 bases, and 21 bases lay between the germline ends. This CDR3 reads CASSPRGRGRGDTQYF. DNA for the CDR3: TGTGCCAGCAGCCCCCGTGGGAGGGGGAGGGGGGATACGCAGTATTTT.

This clone was detected once. This rearrangement joins TRBV2 to TRBJ2-1; D remains unclear. Trimming pared 8 bases from V and 5 bases from J, leaving 10 bases between. The CDR3 length is 12 residues. Germline V CDR1 and CDR2: SNHLY, FYNNEI. The DNA for the CDR3 is TGTGCCAGCTTTGGGCAAAACAATGAGCAGTTCTTC. Its protein product is CASFGQNNEQFF.

The chain couples TRBV6-1 to TRBJ2-1; D possibly corresponds to TRBD1 (6 bases). The CDR3 extends over 13 amino acids. Germline loops: CDR1 MNHNS, CDR2 SASEGT. V shed 7 bases and J shed 8 bases, with 15 bases lying between them. The chain's CDR3 is CASMMTRGYEQFF. DNA of the CDR3: TGTGCCAGCATGATGACCAGGGGCTATGAGCAGTTCTTC.

This chain joins TRBV5-1 and TRBJ2-6; 8 bases are shared with TRBD1. The CDR3 runs 12 residues. Germline lookup yields CDR1 SGHRS and CDR2 YFSETQ. The V segment lost 4 bases and the J segment 11 bases; nucleotides outside the gene matches: 2. The CDR3 DNA is TGCGCCAGCAGCCAGGACAGGGACGTCCTGACTTTC. Translating it yields CASSQDRDVLTF.

The chain has TRBV6-6 and TRBJ2-7; 11 nucleotides line up with TRBD2. The CDR3 sequence is 14 residues long. Germline V gene data show CDR1 as MNHNY and CDR2 as SVGAGI (reference sequence). The V gene end was trimmed by 6 bases and the J gene end by 6 bases; junction bases not matched to a gene: 7. The CDR3 reads CASSQTSGIPEQYF. The CDR3 DNA sequence: TGTGCCAGCAGCCAGACTAGCGGGATTCCCGAGCAGTACTTC.

This sequence joins TRBV19 and TRBJ1-5; 9 nucleotides agree with TRBD1. V was clipped by 3 bases and J by 6 bases; unmatched bases: 18. Germline V CDR1 and CDR2: LNHDA, SQIVND (reference sequence). The CDR3 runs to 19 residues. CDR3 nucleotides: TGTGCCAGTAGTATCACTGGGACAGGGTTGGGGCTGGTAGGTCAGCCCCAGCATTTT. Amino acids: CASSITGTGLGLVGQPQHF.

The V gene is TRBV4-2, the J gene TRBJ1-1; 8 bases match TRBD1. V lost 3 bases to trimming and J lost 1 base; unmatched junction nucleotides: 4. The germline CDR1 and CDR2 sequences are LGHNA and YNFKEQ. The CDR3 loop spans 15 amino acids. In DNA, the CDR3 is TGTGCCAGCAGCCAGGCCCAGGGGGCGAACACTGAAGCTTTCTTT. It is translated as CASSQAQGANTEAFF.

The chain joins TRBV18 to TRBJ2-3, with D possibly being TRBD2 (6 bases). The CDR3 is 15 residues long. V lost 7 bases to trimming and J lost 6 bases, with 20 bases between them. In germline, CDR1 is KGHSH, CDR2 LQKENI. This CDR3 reads CASLNQEASADTQYF. DNA of the CDR3: TGTGCCAGCTTAAACCAGGAGGCTAGCGCCGATACGCAGTATTTT.

The chain recombines TRBV10-3 with TRBJ2-7; 10 bases are shared with TRBD2. Germline V gene sequence: CDR1 ENHRY, CDR2 SYGVKD. The CDR3 covers 13 residues. Trimming cost V 10 bases and J 1 base; bases outside gene matches: 4. In DNA form, the CDR3 reads TGTGCCACAGGACTAGCGGAGTCCTACGAGCAGTACTTC. This codes for CATGLAESYEQYF.

This sequence joins TRBV29-1 and TRBJ1-1, with D possibly being TRBD1 (5 bases). CDR3 length: 13 amino acids. V lost 7 bases and J lost 1, with 13 bases in between. Germline assignment: CDR1 SQVTM and CDR2 ANQGSEA. CDR3 loop: CSARPGGNTEAFF. The CDR3 DNA reads TGCAGCGCCCGCCCGGGGGGGAACACTGAAGCTTTCTTT. Full variable domain (remainder filled in from reference TRBV29-1 and TRBJ1-1): SAVISQKPSRDICQRGTSLTIQCQVDSQVTMMFWYRQQPGQSLTLIATANQGSEATYESGFVIDKFPISRPNLTFSTLTVSNMSPEDSSIYLCSARPGGNTEAFFGQGTRLTVV.

A few counts support this clone. This chain connects TRBV29-1 to TRBJ1-1, with TRBD1 as a possible D gene (6 bases). The CDR3 loop spans 12 amino acids. Trimming removed 3 bases from V and 11 bases from J, with 16 bases in between. In germline, CDR1 is SQVTM, CDR2 ANQGSEA. The CDR3 region is CSVERGSGFAFF. The CDR3 DNA reads as TGCAGCGTTGAGAGGGGGTCGGGATTTGCTTTCTTT.

The chain's CDR3 is CASSSHRASIAGSNYGYTF. The CDR3 region has the DNA TGTGCCAGTAGTTCTCACCGGGCTTCAATTGCGGGGTCTAACTATGGCTACACCTTC. V usage is TRBV19 and J usage is TRBJ1-2; D call uncertain. V was pared by 5 bases and J by 0 bases, with 25 bases between. This CDR3 is built from 19 residues. From germline, CDR1 is LNHDA and CDR2 SQIVND (reference sequence). Complete variable domain (other parts from reference TRBV19 and TRBJ1-2): DGGITQSPKYLFRKEGQNVTLSCEQNLNHDAMYWYRQDPGQGLRLIYYSQIVNDFQKGDIAEGYSVSREKKESFPLTVTSAQKNPTAFYLCASSSHRASIAGSNYGYTFGSGTRLTVV.

The rearrangement links TRBV5-1 to TRBJ1-2; 10 bases fit TRBD1. Unmatched junction bases numbered 2, after V lost 4 bases and J lost 5 bases. Germline CDR1 and CDR2: SGHRS and YFSETQ. The CDR3 runs to 13 residues. The CDR3 loop reads CASSPDRGYGYTF. In DNA form, the CDR3 reads TGCGCCAGCAGCCCGGACAGGGGGTATGGCTACACCTTC. The full variable domain, in which reference TRBV5-1 and TRBJ1-2 provide the parts outside the CDR3, is KAGVTQTPRYLIKTRGQQVTLSCSPISGHRSVSWYQQTPGQGLQFLFEYFSETQRNKGNFPGRFSGRQFSNSRSEMNVSTLELGDSALYLCASSPDRGYGYTFGSGTRLTVV.

The chain links TRBV19 to TRBJ1-3; the D is unclear. CDR3 size: 15 residues. CDR1 is LNHDA, CDR2 SQIVND, per germline (reference sequence). V dropped 1 base and J dropped 0 bases, with 7 bases sitting between them. For the CDR3, the DNA is TGTGCCAGTAGTATAGCGCCGAGCTCTGGAAACACCATATATTTT. Translated: CASSIAPSSGNTIYF.

The rearrangement links TRBV29-1 to TRBJ1-1; TRBD1 matches 9 bases. This CDR3 region has 13 residues. The trim removed 6 bases at V and 7 bases at J, leaving 9 bases unmatched. The germline V gene encodes CDR1 SQVTM and CDR2 ANQGSEA. The CDR3 nucleotides are TGCAGCGTCGACTCGGGACAGGGACTTGAAGCTTTCTTT. Protein sequence: CSVDSGQGLEAFF.

The J gene is TRBJ2-3, the V gene TRBV29-1, with TRBD1 matching over 8 bases. V lost 7 bases to trimming and J lost 5 bases; unmatched junction nucleotides: 8. Germline V CDR1 and CDR2: SQVTM, ANQGSEA. This CDR3 is built from 13 residues. The CDR3 region has the DNA TGCAGCGCGTCTCAGGGGGCTTTAGATACGCAGTATTTT. Translated, it gives CSASQGALDTQYF.

V is TRBV27 and J is TRBJ2-7; TRBD1 matches at 9 bases. The CDR3 loop spans 15 amino acids. The V gene's germline CDR1 is MNHEY and CDR2 SMNVEV (reference sequence). V shed 6 bases and J 5 bases; nucleotides not matched to a gene: 11. The CDR3 sequence: CASSRPGTGWHEQYF. CDR3 coding DNA: TGTGCCAGCAGCAGACCCGGGACAGGGTGGCACGAGCAGTACTTC.

The V gene is TRBV5-4, the J gene TRBJ2-1, with TRBD1 matching 8 bases. J gave up 6 bases and V 7 bases, and 6 bases lay outside the gene matches. The CDR3 runs to 13 residues. Per the germline V gene, CDR1 is SGHNT and CDR2 is YYREEE (reference sequence). The CDR3 here is CASRGQGPNEQFF. The CDR3 nucleotides read TGTGCCAGCCGCGGACAGGGACCCAATGAGCAGTTCTTC.

This clone was seen just once. The V call is TRBV21-1, the J call TRBJ2-2; the listed D gene, TRBD2, was not tested against the DNA. TRBV21-1 is marked as a pseudogene. This CDR3 is 14 amino acids long. The chain's CDR3 is CASSNLRDTGELFF. Written as DNA, the CDR3 is TGTGCCAGCAGCAATCTCCGAGACACCGGGGAGCTGTTTTTT.

This clone was seen only once. The genes are TRBV15 and TRBJ1-1, with D perhaps TRBD1 (5 bases). Germline V lookup: CDR1 LNHNV, CDR2 YYDKDF (reference sequence). The CDR3 contains 15 residues. Deletions cut 5 bases from V and 1 base from J, with 14 bases between. The CDR3 region has the DNA TGTGCCACCAGCGCACCCCAAAGGGGGAACACTGAAGCTTTCTTT. Translating it yields CATSAPQRGNTEAFF.

This chain links TRBV6-5 with TRBJ2-7; tentative D call: TRBD1 (6 bases). The CDR3 has 16 amino acids. Germline V gives CDR1 MNHEY, CDR2 SVGAGI. Deletions cut 0 bases from V and 4 bases from J, with 16 bases between. The CDR3 reads CASSYSKLGDTYEQYF. The DNA for the CDR3 is TGTGCCAGCAGTTACTCGAAGTTAGGGGACACATACGAGCAGTACTTC.

J is TRBJ1-5 and V is TRBV19; D gene ambiguous. The germline V and J ends were trimmed by 11 bases and 3 bases, with 8 bases remaining between them. This CDR3 has 11 amino acids. CDR1 LNHDA and CDR2 SQIVND come from the germline V gene (reference sequence). The CDR3 sequence is CAGGINQPQHF. The CDR3, as DNA: TGTGCCGGAGGGATCAATCAGCCCCAGCATTTT. Based on the CDR3 plus reference TRBV19 and TRBJ1-5, the full variable domain is DGGITQSPKYLFRKEGQNVTLSCEQNLNHDAMYWYRQDPGQGLRLIYYSQIVNDFQKGDIAEGYSVSREKKESFPLTVTSAQKNPTAFYLCAGGINQPQHFGDGTRLSIL.

This chain uses TRBV19 with TRBJ2-7; maybe TRBD2 (5 bases). This CDR3 spans 11 amino acids. Germline V gene data show CDR1 as LNHDA and CDR2 as SQIVND (reference sequence). V was shortened by 8 bases and J by 4 bases, with 9 bases between the two germline ends. DNA of the CDR3: TGTGCCAGTGGAGGAGATTACGAGCAGTACTTC. It translates to CASGGDYEQYF.

This clone has only a few counts. The DNA of the CDR3 is TGTGCCAGCAGCTTAGTGGGACAGGGTACCTACGAGCAGTACTTC. Its translation is CASSLVGQGTYEQYF. The gene calls are TRBV7-2 and TRBJ2-7, with 9 bases lining up with TRBD1. The CDR3 contains 15 residues. V trimming: 1 base; J trimming: 2 bases; junction bases outside the gene matches: 3. The V gene's germline CDR1 is SGHTA and CDR2 FQGNSA.